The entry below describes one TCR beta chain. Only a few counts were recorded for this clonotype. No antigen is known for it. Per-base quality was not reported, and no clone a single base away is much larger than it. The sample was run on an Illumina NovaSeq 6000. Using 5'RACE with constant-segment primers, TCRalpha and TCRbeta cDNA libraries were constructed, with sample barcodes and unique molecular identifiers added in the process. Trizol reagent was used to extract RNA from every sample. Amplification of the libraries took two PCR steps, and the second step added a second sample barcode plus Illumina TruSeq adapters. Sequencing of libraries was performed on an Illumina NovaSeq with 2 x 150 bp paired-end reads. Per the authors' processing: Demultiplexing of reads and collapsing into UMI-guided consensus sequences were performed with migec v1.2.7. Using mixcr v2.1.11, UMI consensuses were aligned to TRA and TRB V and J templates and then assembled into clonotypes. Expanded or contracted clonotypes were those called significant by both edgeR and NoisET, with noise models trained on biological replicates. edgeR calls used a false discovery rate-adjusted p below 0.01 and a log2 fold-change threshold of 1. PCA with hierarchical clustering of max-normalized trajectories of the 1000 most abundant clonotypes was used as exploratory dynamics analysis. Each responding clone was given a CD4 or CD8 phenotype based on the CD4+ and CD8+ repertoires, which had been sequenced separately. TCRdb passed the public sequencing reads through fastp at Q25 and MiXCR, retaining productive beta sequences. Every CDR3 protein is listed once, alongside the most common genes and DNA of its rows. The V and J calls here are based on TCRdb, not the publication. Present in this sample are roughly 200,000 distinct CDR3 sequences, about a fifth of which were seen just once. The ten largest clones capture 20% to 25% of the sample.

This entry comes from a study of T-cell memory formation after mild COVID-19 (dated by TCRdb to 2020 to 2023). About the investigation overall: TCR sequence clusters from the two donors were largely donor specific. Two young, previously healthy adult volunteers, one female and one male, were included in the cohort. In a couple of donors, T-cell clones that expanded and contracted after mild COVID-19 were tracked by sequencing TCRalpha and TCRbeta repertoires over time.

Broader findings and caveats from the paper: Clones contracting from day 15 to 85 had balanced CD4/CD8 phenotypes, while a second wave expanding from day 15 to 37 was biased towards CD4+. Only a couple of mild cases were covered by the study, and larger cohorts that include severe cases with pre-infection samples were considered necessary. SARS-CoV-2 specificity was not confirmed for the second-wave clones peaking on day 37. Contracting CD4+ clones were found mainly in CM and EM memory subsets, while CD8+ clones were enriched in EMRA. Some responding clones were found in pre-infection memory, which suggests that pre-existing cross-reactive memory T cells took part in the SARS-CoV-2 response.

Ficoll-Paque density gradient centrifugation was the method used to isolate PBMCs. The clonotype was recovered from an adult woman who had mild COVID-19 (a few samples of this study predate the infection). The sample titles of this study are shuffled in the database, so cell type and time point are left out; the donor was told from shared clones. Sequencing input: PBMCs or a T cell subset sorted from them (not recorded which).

The CDR3 region reads CASSSSPGTGGGKYGYTF. The sequence in DNA is TGTGCCAGCAGCAGCTCGCCCGGGACAGGGGGCGGAAAGTATGGCTACACCTTC. This sequence uses TRBV7-9 and TRBJ1-2, with TRBD1 matching 12 junction bases. The germline V gene (reference sequence) specifies SEHNR as CDR1 and FQNEAQ as CDR2. Reading from cysteine to phenylalanine, the CDR3 counts 18 amino acids. The only DNA kept is the CDR3, 54 bases in frame from the first base. V is cut back by 5 bases and J by 5 bases, with 15 bases in the junction unmatched.